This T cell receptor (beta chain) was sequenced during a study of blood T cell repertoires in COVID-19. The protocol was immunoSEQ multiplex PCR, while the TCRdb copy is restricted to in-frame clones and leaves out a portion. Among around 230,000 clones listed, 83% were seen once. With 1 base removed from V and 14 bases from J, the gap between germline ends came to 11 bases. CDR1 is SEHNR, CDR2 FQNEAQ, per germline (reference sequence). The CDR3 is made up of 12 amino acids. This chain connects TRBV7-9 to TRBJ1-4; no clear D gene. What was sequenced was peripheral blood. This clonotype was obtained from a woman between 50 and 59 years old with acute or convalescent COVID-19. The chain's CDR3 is CASSLDGIGLFF. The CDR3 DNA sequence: TGTGCCAGCAGCTTAGACGGGATTGGTCTGTTTTTT.